A selection of T cell receptor beta chains follows, all from one sample in a study of blood T cell repertoires in COVID-19. Data came from immunoSEQ multiplex PCR; TCRdb stores just in-frame clones and leaves some out. The sample yields 100,000 to 150,000 clones, around 83% seen once. Sequencing used peripheral blood. Every receptor here comes from an elderly woman with COVID-19, enrolled during active disease. CDR3s include the opening cysteine and the closing phenylalanine or tryptophan. A D gene is named only where the DNA matches it firmly.

v_call	cdr3_length	j_call	d_call	cdr3_nt	cdr3_aa
TRBV5-4	17	TRBJ2-3	TRBD2	TGTGCCAGGGAAGAGACTAGCGGGAGGGCCGCGGGAGATACGCAGTATTTT	CAREETSGRAAGDTQYF
TRBV5-1	12	TRBJ1-2	-	TGCGCCAGCAGCTTGGCCGGTTGGGGCTACACCTTC	CASSLAGWGYTF
TRBV7-2	16	TRBJ2-7	TRBD1	TGTGCCAGCAGCGTTCAGGGGACAGGTTTTTCCTACGAGCAGTACTTC	CASSVQGTGFSYEQYF
TRBV5-8	15	TRBJ1-4	-	TGTGCCAGCCTCAGAGACCCTCAGGGCCCTGAAAAACTGTTTTTT	CASLRDPQGPEKLFF
TRBV27	12	TRBJ2-7	-	TGTGCCAGCAGTTTCGGTGCCGGCGAGCAGTACTTC	CASSFGAGEQYF
TRBV4-3	13	TRBJ2-1	-	TGCGCCAGCAGCCAAGACTCTGGGAGTGAGCAGTTCTTC	CASSQDSGSEQFF
TRBV5-6	15	TRBJ2-2	-	TGTGCCAGCAGCTTGGGGCCAGGGGGGACCGGGGAGCTGTTTTTT	CASSLGPGGTGELFF
TRBV7-2	13	TRBJ2-5	-	TGTGCCAGCAGCCCAACTAGTTTGCAGACCCAGTACTTC	CASSPTSLQTQYF
TRBV24-1	11	TRBJ2-7	TRBD2	TGTGCCACGTCGCGGGGGGTCGAGCAGTACTTC	CATSRGVEQYF
TRBV11-2	14	TRBJ1-2	-	TGTGCCAGCAGCAAAGGTCCAGGGGCTGGCGGCTACACCTTC	CASSKGPGAGGYTF